What follows is one T cell receptor beta chain and its context. The genes are named according to mouse. The sequenced fragment ends 1 residue before the CDR3 boundary, so the rest is inferred from the germline J gene. This record comes from a study of tissue T cells after allogeneic stem cell transplantation. The protocol was immunoSEQ multiplex PCR, while the TCRdb copy is restricted to in-frame clones and leaves out a portion. This table holds 5,500 to 8,000 clones, roughly 50% found once. CDR1 is SNHLY, CDR2 FYNGKV, per germline (reference sequence). V shed 1 base and J shed 1 base, with 7 bases lying between them. This CDR3 is built from 14 residues. The time point here: mouse harvest day 7 after allogeneic transplant. Tail vein injection delivered 10^7 T-cell-depleted bone marrow cells and 10^6 splenic CD5+ T cells.

The receptor was isolated from a female BALB/c mouse given C57BL/6 T cells with graft-versus-host disease after an allogeneic hematopoietic cell transplant. The chain recombines TRBV3 with TRBJ1-1, with TRBD1 as a possible D gene (5 bases). Material: lymph node tissue. CDR3 bases read: TGTGCCAGCAGCTTAGGGACAAAAAACACAGAAGTCTTC. Its protein product is CASSLGTKNTEVF. The whole CDR3 sequence is CASSLGTKNTEVFF.